The clone carrying this T cell receptor beta chain was detected only once. CDR3 length: 15 residues. V gave up 3 bases and J gave up 2 bases; unmatched junction bases: 5. Looked up from germline, CDR1 is SGHNT and CDR2 is YENEEA. Primers for the PCR totalled 60 Vbeta and 13 Jbeta. Some clones are missing from TCRdb's copy, which holds only in-frame ones; the method was immunoSEQ multiplex PCR. The table includes about 140,000 clones, 79% detected once. This entry belongs to a study of cytomegalovirus exposure and HLA in healthy donors. The TCR comes from a female donor in good health and CMV-seronegative. The material sequenced was PBMCs. J is TRBJ2-3 and V is TRBV11-3; 7 positions match TRBD1. CDR3 bases: TGTGCCAGCAGCTTGGACAGGCTATACACAGATACGCAGTATTTT. This sequence encodes CASSLDRLYTDTQYF.